A single sample is the source of the 4 T cell receptor beta chains below, sequenced in a study of control samples from healthy donors and cancer patients. The repertoire was sequenced with immunoSEQ multiplex PCR; TCRdb's copy has only in-frame clones and lacks some. Of roughly 180,000 clones listed, just under 95% were seen once; the top ten hold 4.1%. Sequencing was performed on blood. These receptors all come from an older woman in good health.

The chain has TRBV5-4 and TRBJ1-2; D perhaps matches TRBD1 (6 bases). V was shortened by 3 bases and J by 4 bases, with 13 bases between the two germline ends. CDR3 length: 14 amino acids. Germline CDR1 SGHNT, CDR2 YYREEE (reference sequence). CDR3 nucleotide sequence: TGTGCCAGCAGCTCCCCAGGGGCACCCTATGGCTACACCTTC. Protein sequence: CASSSPGAPYGYTF.

The chain carries TRBV5-1 and TRBJ1-6; D is ambiguous. V shed 0 bases and J shed 7 bases, with 17 bases lying between them. Germline CDR1 SGHRS, CDR2 YFSETQ. The CDR3 is 17 residues long. CDR3 loop: CASSLGPVVNLNSPLHF. The DNA for the CDR3 is TGCGCCAGCAGCTTGGGACCCGTGGTTAACCTGAATTCACCCCTCCACTTT.

This clone was recorded once. This chain links TRBV6-5 with TRBJ1-2, with D perhaps matching TRBD1 (5 bases). Trimming pared 0 bases from V and 5 bases from J, leaving 10 bases between. The germline V gene encodes CDR1 MNHEY and CDR2 SVGAGI. The CDR3 runs to 14 residues. The CDR3 here is CASSYSAGRYGYTF. The CDR3 nucleotides are TGTGCCAGCAGTTACTCGGCAGGGAGGTATGGCTACACCTTC.

The V call is TRBV29-1, the J call TRBJ1-5; no firm D call. This CDR3 is 14 amino acids long. Trimming shortened V by 0 bases and J by 0 bases, and 6 bases separated the two germline ends. Looked up from germline, CDR1 is SQVTM and CDR2 is ANQGSEA. The CDR3 reads CSVEEGSSNQPQHF. Here the CDR3 DNA reads TGCAGCGTTGAAGAGGGAAGTAGCAATCAGCCCCAGCATTTT.